The present TCR beta chain was sequenced within a study of blood T cell repertoires in COVID-19. About the study: PBMCs, B-cell-depleted T cells, or T cells provided the cDNA or gDNA that made up the material.

Authors' methods: It was from reference gene primer amplification that nucleated cell counts were estimated. Sequencing was performed with immunoSEQ multiplex PCR; in TCRdb, only in-frame clones are kept and a portion is missing. V, J and clone size are those of that table, while D and trimming were read from the DNA. Altogether 280,000 or so clones are present, 70% to 90% being singletons, with the ten largest covering approximately 6.6%. V dropped 7 bases and J dropped 8 bases, with 21 bases sitting between them. CDR3 length: 16 residues. Per germline, CDR1 MNHEY and CDR2 SMNVEV (reference sequence).

The sequenced sample consisted of peripheral blood. The sequence was collected from a woman under 40 who had recovered from COVID-19. This sequence joins TRBV27 and TRBJ1-6, with D maybe TRBD1 (6 bases). CDR3 residues: CASTKTGTRDHSPLHF. In DNA, the CDR3 is TGTGCCAGCACCAAAACCGGGACAAGGGACCATTCACCCCTCCACTTT.